This T cell receptor (beta chain) emerged from a study of human T cells and chemical hapten exposure. Study-level information: Minor volume differences among pooled libraries chiefly drove per-sample TCR yield variation.

This clonotype has a handful of counts. Antigen specificity is unknown. Trimming left V 6 bases short and J 2 bases short, with 13 bases between. The length of the CDR3 is 14 residues. Germline lookup yields CDR1 MNHEY and CDR2 SVGAGI. Individual cDNA molecules (in the library) carried attached unique molecular identifiers. Per the authors' pipeline: Across samples, TCR counts had a median of roughly 97,000 and ranged from 23,224 to 690,600. MiXCR was run by TCRdb on the reads, yielding one entry per CDR3 protein. TCRdb's processing, not the authors', yielded these V and J calls. Of fewer than 150,000 distinct CDR3 sequences in the sample, around 8.5% were seen once. Whole-study findings and limits: No change in TCRs above 1 in 1000 frequency was produced by DPC sensitization.

It was from unfractionated whole blood that total RNA was extracted. The V call is TRBV6-5, the J call TRBJ1-2; D ambiguous. Sequenced: whole blood. The receptor was derived from a human donor in good health. Some clones in this sample may be carry-over from other donors' samples. The CDR3 DNA reads TGTGCCAGCAGCAAAGACGGGCCCAACTATGGCTACACCTTC. Its protein is CASSKDGPNYGYTF.